This T cell receptor (beta chain) was retrieved from a study of OX40 agonist ivuxolimab in advanced cancers. Germline-derived CDR1 and CDR2 are MNHNS and SASEGT. CDR3 length: 16 residues. Unmatched junction bases numbered 9, after V lost 2 bases and J lost 7 bases. This clone was recorded only once. Generated by immunoSEQ multiplex PCR, the TCRdb table keeps only in-frame clones and is missing some. The data hold fewer than 100,000 clones, with about 89% observed a single time. The J gene is TRBJ2-1, the V gene TRBV6-1; 9 positions match TRBD1. This material consisted of CD4+ or CD8+ T cells sorted from blood, taken in a trial of the OX40 agonist ivuxolimab. The TCR sequence derives from an adult with an advanced solid tumor such as melanoma, head and neck, liver or kidney cancer. CDR3 nucleotides: TGTGCCAGCAGTGAAACCCCGGGACAGGGAGGAAATGAGCAGTTCTTC. Protein product: CASSETPGQGGNEQFF.